This TCR beta chain is drawn from a study of blood T cell repertoires in COVID-19. Study summary: COVID-19 samples collected from the United States, Italy and Spain covered acute and convalescent phases. The analysed material was cDNA or gDNA that came from T cells, B-cell-depleted T cells, or PBMCs.

This clone was recorded a few times. Original processing notes: The authors estimated nucleated cell counts from reference gene primer amplification. Data came from immunoSEQ multiplex PCR; TCRdb stores just in-frame clones and leaves some out. V and J calls and clone size are copied from that table; D and trimming were computed from the DNA. This sample has 100,000 or so clones; 75% to 95% occur once, and the top ten carry 3% to 4%. This CDR3 region has 12 residues. The germline V gene has CDR1 MNHNY and CDR2 SVGAGI (reference sequence). The V end was cut by 7 bases, the J end by 14 bases, with 15 bases between.

This sequence joins TRBV6-6 and TRBJ1-6, with a possible D match to TRBD1 (5 bases). Specimen: peripheral blood. This receptor was taken from a woman aged 45 to 65 in a cohort sampled during active COVID-19. The CDR3 DNA sequence: TGTGCCAGCACCCAGGCGTACAGGACCCTCCACTTT. Encoded protein: CASTQAYRTLHF.